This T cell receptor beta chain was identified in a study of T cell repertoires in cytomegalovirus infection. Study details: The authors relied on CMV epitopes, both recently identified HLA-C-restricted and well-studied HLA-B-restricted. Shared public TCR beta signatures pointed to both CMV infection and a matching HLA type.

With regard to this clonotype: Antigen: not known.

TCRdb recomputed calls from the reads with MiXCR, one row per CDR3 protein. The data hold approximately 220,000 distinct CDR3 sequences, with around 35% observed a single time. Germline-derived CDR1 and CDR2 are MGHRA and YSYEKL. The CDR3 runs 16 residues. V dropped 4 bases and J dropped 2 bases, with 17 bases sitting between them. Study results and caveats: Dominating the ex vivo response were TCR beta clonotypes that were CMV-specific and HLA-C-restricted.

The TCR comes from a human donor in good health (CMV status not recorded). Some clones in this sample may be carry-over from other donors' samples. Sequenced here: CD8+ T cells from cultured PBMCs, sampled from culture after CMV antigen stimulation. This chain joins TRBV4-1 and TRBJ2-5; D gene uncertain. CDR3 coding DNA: TGCGCCAGCAGCCTCGAACGTTTTGCGGAGCAAGAGACCCAGTACTTC. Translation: CASSLERFAEQETQYF.